These 10 T cell receptor beta chains came from one sample sequenced in a study of cytomegalovirus exposure and HLA in healthy donors. PCR involved 60 Vbeta and 13 Jbeta primers. Generated by immunoSEQ multiplex PCR, the TCRdb table keeps only in-frame clones and is missing some. Of 110,000 or so clones listed, around 72% are singletons. What was sequenced was PBMCs. Every receptor here comes from a male donor in good health and CMV-seronegative.

The chain has TRBV30 and TRBJ2-3; a possible D gene is TRBD1 (5 bases). Germline lookup yields CDR1 GTSNPN and CDR2 SVGIG (reference sequence). CDR3 length equals 14 residues. Trimming took 0 bases from V and 4 from J, leaving 11 bases between them. The CDR3 loop reads CAWSVLGPPDTQYF. The CDR3 DNA sequence: TGTGCCTGGAGTGTACTGGGGCCTCCAGATACGCAGTATTTT. Full variable domain (remainder filled in from reference TRBV30 and TRBJ2-3): SQTIHQWPATLVQPVGSPLSLECTVEGTSNPNLYWYRQAAGRGLQLLFYSVGIGQISSEVPQNLSASRPQDRQFILSSKKLLLSDSGFYLCAWSVLGPPDTQYFGPGTRLTVL.

Notes on this clone: At one boundary the junction diverges from the germline segment, which might be a read error. The chain joins TRBV18 to TRBJ2-3, with 7 positions matching TRBD2. Germline assignment: CDR1 KGHSH and CDR2 LQKENI. This CDR3 is 14 amino acids long. DNA of the CDR3: TGTGCCAGCGCACCTACTAGCGGCACAGATACGCAGTATTTT. Its protein is CASAPTSGTDTQYF.

The chain is built from TRBV18 and TRBJ2-7, with 11 bases that match TRBD2. J lost 0 bases, V lost 2 bases, and 3 bases had no gene match. Per the germline V gene, CDR1 is KGHSH and CDR2 is LQKENI. The CDR3 has 16 residues. CDR3 coding DNA: TGTGCCAGCTCACCAATAGCGGGAGGGAGCTCCTACGAGCAGTACTTC. This translates into CASSPIAGGSSYEQYF.

The genes are TRBV27 and TRBJ2-7; 7 bases line up with TRBD1. After removal of 6 bases from V and 3 bases from J, the junction contained 8 bases not matched to a gene. CDR3 size: 14 residues. Per germline, CDR1 MNHEY and CDR2 SMNVEV (reference sequence). The CDR3 coding sequence is TGTGCCAGCAGCCCCCTCGACAGGGACTACGAGCAGTACTTC. It translates to CASSPLDRDYEQYF.

The V gene is TRBV4-2, the J gene TRBJ1-2; maybe TRBD1 (5 bases). V lost 0 bases and J lost 1, with 9 bases in between. The CDR3 is made up of 15 amino acids. Germline CDR1 LGHNA, CDR2 YNFKEQ. Here the CDR3 DNA reads TGTGCCAGCAGCCAAGATGGGGGGTTTAACTATGGCTACACCTTC. The encoded protein is CASSQDGGFNYGYTF.

The J gene is TRBJ2-7, the V gene TRBV7-9; 7 nucleotides agree with TRBD1. Germline V gene lookup returns CDR1 SEHNR and CDR2 FQNEAQ (reference sequence). CDR3 length: 13 residues. In nucleotides, the CDR3 is TGTGCCAGCAGCTTAGTGGAGACAGGGTTCCTTGAGGTC. It is translated as CASSLVETGFLEV.

V gene TRBV6-5 combines with J gene TRBJ2-7; no definite D call. This CDR3 is 13 amino acids long. Germline CDR1 and CDR2: MNHEY and SVGAGI. V shed 0 bases and J shed 7 bases, with 10 bases lying between them. This chain's CDR3 is CASSYSTGYEQYF. The DNA of the CDR3 is TGTGCCAGCAGTTACTCGACGGGTTATGAGCAGTACTTC.

The V gene is TRBV6-6, the J gene TRBJ1-5; D is possibly TRBD1 (6 bases). CDR3 size: 16 residues. The V and J ends lost 4 bases and 5 bases respectively, with 18 bases between them. Germline CDR1 MNHNY, CDR2 SVGAGI (reference sequence). The CDR3 protein is CASSSFGQLRHQPQHF. CDR3 bases: TGTGCCAGCAGTTCCTTCGGACAGTTACGGCATCAGCCCCAGCATTTT.

The chain uses TRBV27 and TRBJ2-1; 8 bases agree with TRBD1. With V trimmed by 3 bases and J by 4 bases, 2 bases remained unmatched. This CDR3 is built from 14 residues. Germline CDR1 is MNHEY and CDR2 is SMNVEV (reference sequence). The CDR3 reads CASSLRTGYNEQFF. CDR3 in DNA: TGTGCCAGCAGTTTGAGGACAGGGTACAATGAGCAGTTCTTC.

To note about this clone: Within the sample, other DNA sequences also encode this same CDR3. V gene TRBV7-9 combines with J gene TRBJ2-1; the D gene is possibly TRBD1 (5 bases). Deletions cut 5 bases from V and 3 bases from J, with 17 bases between. The CDR3 covers 16 residues. Germline values: CDR1 SEHNR, CDR2 FQNEAQ (reference sequence). CDR3 sequence reads: CASSLSTGSYYNEQFF. Written as DNA, the CDR3 is TGTGCCAGCAGCCTATCCACAGGTTCCTACTACAATGAGCAGTTCTTC.